Listed below are T cell receptor beta chains from one sample, sequenced in a study of OX40 agonist ivuxolimab in advanced cancers. TCRdb's table, derived via immunoSEQ multiplex PCR, lists solely in-frame clones and lacks some. The sample consists of some 48,000 clones, roughly 86% of them appearing once. The sequences come from CD4+ or CD8+ T cells sorted from blood, collected in a trial of the OX40 agonist ivuxolimab. These receptors were obtained from an adult with an advanced solid tumor such as melanoma, head and neck, liver or kidney cancer. The conserved cysteine and the conserved F or W are not part of the CDR3 here. Rows may omit the clone size; those that give it use once, few, many or a size class.

clone size | J gene | V gene | CDR3 protein
- | TRBJ2-3 | TRBV7-7 | ASSLATDTDTQY
once | TRBJ1-6 | TRBV4-3 | ASSQQGGNSPLH
- | TRBJ2-3 | TRBV15 | ATSRDRDPGTDTQY
few | TRBJ1-2 | TRBV28 | ASSSPGGANYGYT
- | TRBJ2-7 | TRBV15 | ATSRDVARGSYEQY
few | TRBJ2-1 | TRBV19 | ASSMGRGGSYNEQF
- | TRBJ2-2 | TRBV13 | ASSLKGAGELF
- | TRBJ2-1 | TRBV6-1 | ASGQAAGNEQF
- | TRBJ2-1 | TRBV5-1 | ASSLGIYNEQF
- | TRBJ1-2 | TRBV29-1 | SVESGDNYGYT
- | TRBJ1-6 | TRBV6-1 | ASSESPGSNSPLH
- | TRBJ2-2 | TRBV9 | ASSTQQGFTGELF
- | TRBJ1-2 | TRBV5-1 | ASSLEVTRQGGKGYT
- | TRBJ2-5 | TRBV4-1 | ASSQVPPPAGGLETQY
- | TRBJ2-1 | TRBV5-1 | ASSAHGTNSYNEQF
- | TRBJ2-5 | TRBV7-3 | ASSLVGPTVQETQY
- | TRBJ2-1 | TRBV27 | ATKGEGRNEQF
- | TRBJ2-2 | TRBV10-3 | AISGIAGLNTGELF
- | TRBJ1-2 | TRBV15 | ATSGRQGHYGYT
- | TRBJ2-5 | TRBV12-5 | ASGSPPRETQY
- | TRBJ2-1 | TRBV11-2 | ASPGTSSSNEQF
- | TRBJ2-1 | TRBV19 | ASRPGTTDNEQF
- | TRBJ1-3 | TRBV7-3 | ASSLAPGAGNTIY
- | TRBJ1-1 | TRBV6-6 | ASSYQGLGTEAF
- | TRBJ1-5 | TRBV4-3 | ASSQTGSEPQH
- | TRBJ2-1 | TRBV6-6 | ASGNAGTGVNNEQF
- | TRBJ1-5 | TRBV2 | ASQTGGWSNQPQH
- | TRBJ1-2 | TRBV30 | AWSSPALGYT
- | TRBJ1-6 | TRBV25-1 | ASRPQDSFGSPLH
- | TRBJ1-1 | TRBV21-1 | ASGPGQENTEAF
- | TRBJ1-1 | TRBV5-1 | ASSLQPGQGSDAEAF
- | TRBJ1-1 | TRBV19 | ASRTGTVNTEAF
- | TRBJ1-2 | TRBV9 | ASTGGGGYT
once | TRBJ2-2 | TRBV19 | ASRSMTDANTGELF
- | TRBJ2-2 | TRBV5-1 | ASSVPPHRIANTGELF
- | TRBJ1-5 | TRBV5-5 | ASKSSEDQPQH
- | TRBJ2-1 | TRBV19 | ASSIPPGVYNEQF
- | TRBJ2-1 | TRBV19 | ASKDLAGGPKNEQF
few | TRBJ1-3 | TRBV10-3 | AISGRGPTGNTIY
- | TRBJ2-3 | TRBV11-3 | ASSTGTSGGAADTQY
- | TRBJ2-3 | TRBV18 | ASSPWGGARTDTQY
- | TRBJ2-3 | TRBV5-4 | ASSFPAGGTDTQY
- | TRBJ2-2 | TRBV6-5 | ASSLDRLGELF
few | TRBJ2-5 | TRBV4-1 | ASSLARGETQY
once | TRBJ2-2 | TRBV5-1 | ASSWDRIAGELF
- | TRBJ1-3 | TRBV7-9 | ASSPQRDTIY